The 24 T cell receptor beta chains reported below all come from one sample, sequenced in a study of OX40 agonist ivuxolimab in advanced cancers. The table came from immunoSEQ multiplex PCR; TCRdb's copy has only in-frame clones and leaves some out. The sample has 60,000 to 65,000 clones, around 93% seen once. Material: CD4+ or CD8+ T cells sorted from blood, obtained in a trial of the OX40 agonist ivuxolimab. The source of these receptors is an adult with an advanced solid tumor such as melanoma, head and neck, liver or kidney cancer.

CDR3 bases: TGCGCCAGCAGGGTAGCGGGGGGCTACAATGAGCAGTTCTTC. It encodes CASRVAGGYNEQFF. The chain couples TRBV5-1 to TRBJ2-1; 10 bases are a match to TRBD2. Germline V gene data show CDR1 as SGHRS and CDR2 as YFSETQ. The V segment lost 5 bases and the J segment 3 bases; nucleotides outside the gene matches: 2. CDR3 length: 14 amino acids.

The gene calls are TRBV19 and TRBJ1-3, with 7 bases matching TRBD1. The CDR3 runs to 14 residues. Unmatched junction bases numbered 3, after V lost 5 bases and J lost 2 bases. Germline-derived CDR1 and CDR2 are LNHDA and SQIVND (reference sequence). This CDR3 is CASSEGQTGNTIYF. The CDR3 DNA reads as TGTGCCAGTAGTGAGGGACAGACTGGAAACACCATATATTTT.

The gene calls are TRBV5-6 and TRBJ1-4, with 7 positions matching TRBD1. The V gene end was trimmed by 3 bases and the J gene end by 4 bases; junction bases not matched to a gene: 3. The length of the CDR3 is 14 residues. Germline V gene data show CDR1 as SGHDT and CDR2 as YYEEEE. The CDR3 DNA follows: TGTGCCAGCAGCTCCGGGACAGTTAATGAAAAACTGTTTTTT. Translated: CASSSGTVNEKLFF.

The J gene is TRBJ1-4, the V gene TRBV28; 8 nucleotides agree with TRBD1. From germline, CDR1 is MDHEN and CDR2 SYDVKM. V lost 4 bases and J lost 1; bases outside the gene matches: 5. This CDR3 region has 16 residues. As DNA, the CDR3 is TGTGCCAGCAGTTCGACAGGGGCGGGAACTAATGAAAAACTGTTTTTT. Residues: CASSSTGAGTNEKLFF.

The CDR3: CASSRDRGWEQYF. DNA of the CDR3: TGTGCCAGCAGCCGGGACAGGGGATGGGAGCAGTACTTC. The rearrangement joins TRBV5-5 to TRBJ2-7, with TRBD1 matching 10 bases. The length of the CDR3 is 13 residues. Germline CDR1 reads SGHKS; CDR2 reads YYEKEE (reference sequence). The ends lost 4 bases at V and 7 bases at J; junction bases unmatched: 5.

The genes are TRBV19 and TRBJ1-5; D ambiguous. Germline-derived CDR1 and CDR2 are LNHDA and SQIVND (reference sequence). CDR3 length: 13 residues. V dropped 9 bases and J dropped 4 bases, with 13 bases sitting between them. Here the CDR3 DNA reads TGTGCCAGCGACGGACCGGCAAATCAGCCCCAGCATTTT. Residues: CASDGPANQPQHF.

The V call is TRBV6-1, the J call TRBJ2-7, with D tentatively TRBD1 (6 bases). The CDR3 sequence is 14 residues long. Trimming removed 2 bases from V and 4 bases from J, with 12 bases in between. Germline CDR1 and CDR2: MNHNS and SASEGT. CDR3 nucleotide sequence: TGTGCCAGCAGTGAATCAGGGGTTGGTTACGAGCAGTACTTC. It translates to CASSESGVGYEQYF.

This chain links TRBV7-8 with TRBJ1-2; tentatively, D is TRBD1 (6 bases). Trimming pared 1 base from V and 6 bases from J, leaving 12 bases between. Germline V lookup: CDR1 SGHVS, CDR2 FQNEAQ. This CDR3 has 14 amino acids. The CDR3 DNA reads as TGTGCCAGCAGCTTAGTTTCAGGGGCTGATGGCTACACCTTC. Translating it yields CASSLVSGADGYTF.

This chain connects TRBV7-2 to TRBJ2-5, with TRBD2 matching over 8 bases. J was trimmed by 2 bases and V by 5 bases; bases with no gene match: 7. Germline CDR1 reads SGHTA; CDR2 reads FQGNSA. The CDR3 is 15 residues long. The DNA of the CDR3 is TGTGCCAGCAGCCGGGGAGCGGGAGCACAAGAGACCCAGTACTTC. Translating gives CASSRGAGAQETQYF. Using reference TRBV7-2 and TRBJ2-5 for the parts outside the CDR3, the full variable domain is GAGVSQSPSNKVTEKGKDVELRCDPISGHTALYWYRQSLGQGLEFLIYFQGNSAPDKSGLPSDRFSAERTGGSVSTLTIQRTQQEDSAVYLCASSRGAGAQETQYFGPGTRLLVL.

The chain has TRBV7-9 and TRBJ2-1; D possibly uses TRBD1 or TRBD2 (5 bases each). V was trimmed by 7 bases and J by 3 bases, leaving 16 bases between them. CDR1 SEHNR and CDR2 FQNEAQ come from the germline V gene (reference sequence). CDR3 length equals 15 residues. CDR3 sequence: CASTATGAGYNEQFF. CDR3 bases: TGTGCCAGCACCGCCACCGGGGCCGGCTACAATGAGCAGTTCTTC.

The chain recombines TRBV4-3 with TRBJ2-3; 12 bases match TRBD2. CDR3 length: 18 residues. J gave up 3 bases and V 0 bases, and 7 bases lay outside the gene matches. The V gene's germline CDR1 is LGHNA and CDR2 YSLEER. In DNA, the CDR3 is TGCGCCAGCAGCCAAGACCAACCACTAGCGGGAGGTACAGATACGCAGTATTTT. As protein: CASSQDQPLAGGTDTQYF.

As to this clone: The junction and the germline gene differ at one end; a read error may be behind it. The chain is built from TRBV28 and TRBJ1-4; tentative D call: TRBD1 (5 bases). The CDR3 length is 14 residues. Per the germline V gene, CDR1 is MDHEN and CDR2 is SYDVKM. The DNA of the CDR3 is TGTGCCAGCAGTCTCCGACAGCAAAATGGAAAACTGTTTTTT. It is translated as CASSLRQQNGKLFF.

The V and J genes are TRBV30 and TRBJ1-2; D gene ambiguous. This CDR3 is built from 12 residues. Germline assignment: CDR1 GTSNPN and CDR2 SVGIG (reference sequence). The germline V and J ends were trimmed by 3 bases and 0 bases, with 5 bases remaining between them. The CDR3 DNA sequence: TGTGCCTGGAGCCTTACTAACTATGGCTACACCTTC. This encodes CAWSLTNYGYTF. Full variable domain (rest looked up from reference TRBV30 and TRBJ1-2): SQTIHQWPATLVQPVGSPLSLECTVEGTSNPNLYWYRQAAGRGLQLLFYSVGIGQISSEVPQNLSASRPQDRQFILSSKKLLLSDSGFYLCAWSLTNYGYTFGSGTRLTVV.

This chain joins TRBV11-2 and TRBJ2-4, with 7 bases lining up with TRBD1. Trimming at V came to 1 base and at J to 1 base, leaving 7 bases not matched to a gene. The CDR3 has 17 amino acids. Per germline, CDR1 SGHAT and CDR2 FQNNGV. The CDR3 DNA sequence: TGTGCCAGCAGCTTAGTTAGGACAGGTCCGGCCAAAAACATTCAGTACTTC. It encodes CASSLVRTGPAKNIQYF.

This clone appeared a few times. The chain carries TRBV5-1 and TRBJ1-1, with D hard to call. V lost 5 bases to trimming and J lost 8 bases, with 19 bases between them. This CDR3 spans 14 amino acids. Germline V gene sequence: CDR1 SGHRS, CDR2 YFSETQ. CDR3 DNA: TGCGCCAGCAGAATCTCTGGGCAGAACGGGGAAGCTTTCTTT. It codes for CASRISGQNGEAFF.

This clone was seen only a few times. The rearrangement joins TRBV9 to TRBJ1-1; 9 positions agree with TRBD1. J gave up 1 base and V 3 bases, and 4 bases lay outside the gene matches. In germline, CDR1 is SGDLS, CDR2 YYNGEE. This CDR3 has 15 amino acids. CDR3 in DNA: TGTGCCAGCAGCGGGGGACAGGGACCGAACACTGAAGCTTTCTTT. Translated: CASSGGQGPNTEAFF.

The chain has TRBV7-9 and TRBJ2-2, with a tentative D call TRBD2 (5 bases). This CDR3 comprises 14 residues. Trimming took off 5 bases at V and 5 bases at J, with 12 bases between the two ends. CDR1 and CDR2 (germline): SEHNR, FQNEAQ (reference sequence). The CDR3 loop is CASSTRTYTGELFF. CDR3 DNA sequence: TGTGCCAGCAGCACTCGGACTTATACCGGGGAGCTGTTTTTT.

This clone was counted once. The chain uses TRBV30 and TRBJ2-7, with D perhaps being TRBD1 or TRBD2 (6 bases each). Germline V gene lookup returns CDR1 GTSNPN and CDR2 SVGIG (reference sequence). This CDR3 comprises 12 residues. Trimming removed 2 bases at V and 4 bases at J, with 9 bases between. CDR3 coding DNA: TGTGCCTGGAGTAGGGGGGAATACGAGCAGTACTTC. Its protein is CAWSRGEYEQYF.

This clone came up once. This chain connects TRBV10-3 to TRBJ2-7; D call uncertain. Trimming removed 3 bases at V and 6 bases at J, with 12 bases between. Germline V CDR1 and CDR2: ENHRY, SYGVKD. The CDR3 spans 13 residues. The DNA of the CDR3 is TGTGCCATCAGTGACAACCTACCCGGCGAGCAGTACTTC. As protein: CAISDNLPGEQYF.

This chain links TRBV21-1 with TRBJ1-2; the DNA was not compared with TRBD1, the D call given in the table. TRBV21-1 is classified as a pseudogene. The CDR3 runs to 16 residues. CDR3 protein: CASSKWRIRTGAGYTF. The CDR3 nucleotides read TGTGCCAGCAGCAAGTGGAGGATTAGGACAGGGGCTGGCTACACCTTC.

The J gene is TRBJ2-3, the V gene TRBV6-5; D call uncertain. V dropped 0 bases and J dropped 2 bases, with 3 bases sitting between them. The CDR3 has 13 amino acids. Germline V lookup: CDR1 MNHEY, CDR2 SVGAGI. The DNA of the CDR3 is TGTGCCAGCAGTTACTCTGTCACAGATACGCAGTATTTT. It is translated as CASSYSVTDTQYF.

V is TRBV5-1 and J is TRBJ2-3; perhaps TRBD2 as D (5 bases). Germline assignment: CDR1 SGHRS and CDR2 YFSETQ. The CDR3 runs 14 residues. Trimming took 5 bases from V and 4 from J, leaving 14 bases between them. CDR3 region: CASRVGSDADTQYF. The CDR3 DNA reads as TGCGCCAGCAGGGTGGGTAGCGACGCAGATACGCAGTATTTT.

This chain uses TRBV18 with TRBJ1-1; D is undetermined. The CDR3 is 14 amino acids. V was shortened by 3 bases and J by 3 bases, with 11 bases between the two germline ends. Germline CDR1 reads KGHSH; CDR2 reads LQKENI. The CDR3, as DNA: TGTGCCAGCTCACCGACATTCTCGCACACTGAAGCTTTCTTT. The encoded protein is CASSPTFSHTEAFF.

This chain connects TRBV11-2 to TRBJ2-1, with a possible D match to TRBD2 (5 bases). Deletions cut 7 bases from V and 9 bases from J, with 22 bases between. This CDR3 spans 15 amino acids. Germline CDR1 is SGHAT and CDR2 is FQNNGV. The CDR3 DNA reads TGTGCCAGCAAAGAAGCCAGCGGAGAATTTCGTGAGCAGTTCTTC. Translated, it gives CASKEASGEFREQFF. The full variable domain, in which reference TRBV11-2 and TRBJ2-1 provide the parts outside the CDR3, is EAGVAQSPRYKIIEKRQSVAFWCNPISGHATLYWYQQILGQGPKLLIQFQNNGVVDDSQLPKDRFSAERLKGVDSTLKIQPAKLEDSAVYLCASKEASGEFREQFFGPGTRLTVL.